Listed below are T cell receptor beta chains from one sample, sequenced in a study of blood T cells in healthy people across ages. MiXCR was run by TCRdb on the 5' RACE reads, yielding one entry per CDR3 protein. The sample carries hundreds of thousands of distinct CDR3 sequences, approximately 21% recorded once. Sequencing was performed on blood. The receptors shown here come from a man in his sixties or seventies in good health. CDR3s include the opening cysteine and the closing phenylalanine or tryptophan. The D gene is left open where the match is weak. Clone size is stated in some rows and not others, as once, few, many or a class when expanded.

CDR3nt: TGTGCCACCAGTGATTTGGGCACAGGGGATGATGAGCAGTTCTTC
CDR3aa: CATSDLGTGDDEQFF
abundance: few
v_gene: TRBV24-1
j_gene: TRBJ2-1
d_gene: TRBD1

CDR3nt: TGTGCCAGCAGTGAACGGAGTGGGACTAGCGGATACGAGCAGTACTTC
CDR3aa: CASSERSGTSGYEQYF
abundance: .
v_gene: TRBV2
j_gene: TRBJ2-7
d_gene: TRBD2

CDR3nt: TGTGCCATCAGTCCCGGGACAGGGTTCAGCTCCTACGAGCAGTACTTC
CDR3aa: CAISPGTGFSSYEQYF
abundance: .
v_gene: TRBV10-3
j_gene: TRBJ2-7
d_gene: TRBD1

CDR3nt: TGTGCCAGCAGCCAAGATCTAGAGGCCTCCTACAATGAGCAGTTCTTC
CDR3aa: CASSQDLEASYNEQFF
abundance: .
v_gene: TRBV3-1
j_gene: TRBJ2-1
d_gene: .

CDR3nt: TGTGCCAGCAGTTACTCGATGGACAGGGGAATGAGTCAGCCCCAGCATTTT
CDR3aa: CASSYSMDRGMSQPQHF
abundance: few
v_gene: TRBV6-6
j_gene: TRBJ1-5
d_gene: TRBD1

CDR3nt: TGCGCCAGCAGCCAAGAAGGGTCCTCTCCCCAGAACACCTTC
CDR3aa: CASSQEGSSPQNTF
abundance: .
v_gene: TRBV4-1
j_gene: TRBJ1-2
d_gene: .

CDR3nt: TGCGCCAGCCGTCAACTAATGAACACTGAAGCTTTCTTT
CDR3aa: CASRQLMNTEAFF
abundance: few
v_gene: TRBV5-1
j_gene: TRBJ1-1
d_gene: .

CDR3nt: TGTGCCAGCAGCCGAGACAGGGGGACTGAAAAACTGTTTTTT
CDR3aa: CASSRDRGTEKLFF
abundance: many
v_gene: TRBV14
j_gene: TRBJ1-4
d_gene: TRBD1

CDR3nt: TGTGCCAGCAGCTTGGGGTCGACTAGCGGAAACCCGAACACCGGGGAGCTGTTTTTT
CDR3aa: CASSLGSTSGNPNTGELFF
abundance: .
v_gene: TRBV5-5
j_gene: TRBJ2-2
d_gene: TRBD2

CDR3nt: TGCAGTGCTAACTCACCCGGGACTAGCGGGGGAAACAATGAGCAGTTCTTC
CDR3aa: CSANSPGTSGGNNEQFF
abundance: .
v_gene: TRBV20-1
j_gene: TRBJ2-1
d_gene: TRBD2

CDR3nt: TGTGCCAGCAGCTTTGAGACGGCAGGCTCTGGAAACACCATATATTTT
CDR3aa: CASSFETAGSGNTIYF
abundance: few
v_gene: TRBV7-8
j_gene: TRBJ1-3
d_gene: .

CDR3nt: TGTGCCAGCAGTTCAACGGGACTAAAAAGCGAGCAGTACTTC
CDR3aa: CASSSTGLKSEQYF
abundance: .
v_gene: TRBV27
j_gene: TRBJ2-7
d_gene: TRBD2

CDR3nt: TGTGCCAGCAGCTTTGGGACAGGGGCCGAGACCCAGTACTTC
CDR3aa: CASSFGTGAETQYF
abundance: .
v_gene: TRBV5-5
j_gene: TRBJ2-5
d_gene: TRBD1

CDR3nt: TGCAGCCTAGCGCGGGGCCGGGGGTATGAGCAGTTCTTC
CDR3aa: CSLARGRGYEQFF
abundance: .
v_gene: TRBV20-1
j_gene: TRBJ2-1
d_gene: .

CDR3nt: TGTGCCAGCAGCGCCGGGACTCACGGCACAGATACGCAGTATTTT
CDR3aa: CASSAGTHGTDTQYF
abundance: few
v_gene: TRBV9
j_gene: TRBJ2-3
d_gene: .

CDR3nt: TGTGCCAGCAGTCCTTCCAGTGTAGTCCTCGATGAGCAGTTCTTC
CDR3aa: CASSPSSVVLDEQFF
abundance: once
v_gene: TRBV2
j_gene: TRBJ2-1
d_gene: .

CDR3nt: TGTGCCAGCTCACCAGCAGACCAGGGGTACGAGCAGTACTTC
CDR3aa: CASSPADQGYEQYF
abundance: .
v_gene: TRBV18
j_gene: TRBJ2-7
d_gene: .

CDR3nt: TGTGCCAGCAGCTTAGGGCTAGCGGGAGGGCCCTCCGCCTACAATGAGCAGTTCTTC
CDR3aa: CASSLGLAGGPSAYNEQFF
abundance: many
v_gene: TRBV11-2
j_gene: TRBJ2-1
d_gene: TRBD2